The TCR beta chain under discussion was sequenced for a study of cytomegalovirus exposure and HLA in healthy donors. Study as a whole: Of 398 genotyped donors, roughly 81% clustered with self-reported Caucasian donors.

It was with 60 Vbeta and 13 Jbeta primers that the PCR ran. Sequenced by immunoSEQ multiplex PCR; TCRdb stores in-frame clones only, minus some. The sample records some 210,000 clones, 60% to 80% being singletons. The origin of this receptor is a woman younger than 45 in good health and CMV-seropositive. The sequencing sample was made of PBMCs.

In DNA form, the CDR3 reads TGTGCCAGCAGCTTAGGACAGACCAATCAGCCCCAGCATTTT. Translating gives CASSLGQTNQPQHF. This rearrangement joins TRBV12-1 to TRBJ1-5; no DNA check was done on the table's D call, TRBD1. TRBV12-1 is a listed pseudogene. The CDR3 spans 14 residues.